These 22 T cell receptor beta chains originate from one sample sequenced in a study of cytomegalovirus exposure and HLA in healthy donors. Primers for the PCR totalled 60 Vbeta and 13 Jbeta. Profiled with immunoSEQ multiplex PCR; TCRdb holds only in-frame clones, not every one. The repertoire has some 66,000 clones, around 80% of them found once; the top ten carry about 3.2%. Material for sequencing was PBMCs. These receptors all stem from a woman in her twenties or thirties in good health and CMV-seronegative.

This clone was seen more than once but under ten times. V and J are TRBV6-4 and TRBJ2-1; 13 positions match TRBD2. Germline assignment: CDR1 MRHNA and CDR2 SNTAGT. The CDR3 extends over 20 amino acids. V was clipped by 0 bases and J by 0 bases; unmatched bases: 8. CDR3 sequence: CASSDSELLAGGSSYNEQFF. The CDR3 DNA reads as TGTGCCAGCAGTGACTCCGAATTACTAGCGGGGGGGAGCTCCTACAATGAGCAGTTCTTC.

Points on this clone: This CDR3 is also generated by other DNA sequences in the sample. The chain's CDR3 is CASSSGQGIVDQPQHF. CDR3 bases: TGTGCCAGCAGTTCCGGGCAGGGAATAGTGGATCAGCCCCAGCATTTT. This chain links TRBV28 with TRBJ1-5; perhaps TRBD1 as D (5 bases). The CDR3 loop spans 16 amino acids. Trimming removed 4 bases at V and 5 bases at J, with 18 bases between. Looked up from germline, CDR1 is MDHEN and CDR2 is SYDVKM. The full variable domain, in which reference TRBV28 and TRBJ1-5 provide the parts outside the CDR3, is DVKVTQSSRYLVKRTGEKVFLECVQDMDHENMFWYRQDPGLGLRLIYFSYDVKMKEKGDIPEGYSVSREKKERFSLILESASTNQTSMYLCASSSGQGIVDQPQHFGDGTRLSIL.

The chain recombines TRBV4-2 with TRBJ2-1, with TRBD1 as a possible D gene (5 bases). This CDR3 has 15 amino acids. CDR1 is LGHNA, CDR2 YNFKEQ, per germline. V was pared by 0 bases and J by 15 bases, with 21 bases between. The CDR3 region is CASSQDSPLTARTFF. The CDR3 nucleotides read TGTGCCAGCAGCCAAGACTCCCCACTGACAGCAAGGACGTTCTTC.

The chain combines TRBV9 with TRBJ1-1, with D possibly being TRBD1 (5 bases). The V and J ends lost 5 bases and 6 bases respectively, with 14 bases between them. The CDR3 is 13 residues long. CDR1 and CDR2 (germline): SGDLS, YYNGEE. CDR3 coding DNA: TGTGCCAGCAGTTCTGACAGCACGGCTGAAGCTTTCTTT. Translation gives CASSSDSTAEAFF.

The chain is built from TRBV19 and TRBJ2-7; TRBD2 aligns across 10 bases. The CDR3 length is 14 residues. Trimming took 6 bases from V and 4 from J; bases not matched to a gene: 6. Looked up from germline, CDR1 is LNHDA and CDR2 is SQIVND (reference sequence). The chain's CDR3 is CASSAPGLAYEQYF. The CDR3 DNA sequence: TGTGCCAGTAGCGCTCCGGGACTAGCGTACGAGCAGTACTTC.

For this clone: The junction differs from germline at one of its ends, possibly a read error. Other nucleotide sequences from this sample produce the same CDR3. The chain has TRBV25-1 and TRBJ2-7; 9 bases line up with TRBD1. This CDR3 is 17 amino acids long. Germline V gives CDR1 MGHDK, CDR2 SYGVNS. The CDR3: CASSEYTGQGIPYEQYF. The CDR3 bases are TGTGCCAGCAGTGAATATACGGGACAGGGCATTCCCTACGAGCAATACTTC.

The rearrangement joins TRBV30 to TRBJ1-1; D may be TRBD1 (6 bases). The germline V gene has CDR1 GTSNPN and CDR2 SVGIG (reference sequence). Trimming removed 5 bases from V and 2 bases from J, with 15 bases in between. The CDR3 consists of 14 residues. The CDR3 reads CAWQTRTANTEAFF. The CDR3 DNA reads as TGTGCCTGGCAAACGCGGACAGCTAACACTGAAGCTTTCTTT.

This chain links TRBV11-2 with TRBJ1-1; 8 bases match TRBD1. Germline values: CDR1 SGHAT, CDR2 FQNNGV. V was clipped by 5 bases and J by 3 bases; unmatched bases: 8. This CDR3 is 15 amino acids long. CDR3 nucleotides: TGTGCCAGCAGCGTCCGGACAGGGTACGACACTGAAGCTTTCTTT. Translation gives CASSVRTGYDTEAFF.

The rearrangement links TRBV11-3 to TRBJ2-5, with a possible D match to TRBD1 (6 bases). Germline lookup yields CDR1 SGHNT and CDR2 YENEEA. The V end lost 1 base, the J end lost 3 bases, and 9 bases lay between the germline ends. This CDR3 is 14 amino acids long. The CDR3 loop reads CASSLGTGKETQYF. CDR3 in DNA: TGTGCCAGCAGCTTAGGAACAGGGAAAGAGACCCAGTACTTC.

The V gene is TRBV11-2, the J gene TRBJ2-5; 7 bases line up with TRBD1. Trimming took 5 bases from V and 4 from J; bases not matched to a gene: 7. Per germline, CDR1 SGHAT and CDR2 FQNNGV. The CDR3 spans 14 residues. In nucleotides, the CDR3 is TGTGCCAGCAGCCAGCCGGGACAGAGAGAGACCCAGTACTTC. Protein: CASSQPGQRETQYF.

The genes are TRBV10-3 and TRBJ1-1; TRBD1 might be the D (5 bases). The CDR3 totals 15 residues. With 4 bases removed from V and 4 bases from J, the gap between germline ends came to 16 bases. Germline CDR1 and CDR2: ENHRY and SYGVKD. CDR3 loop: CAISVGREGATEAFF. CDR3 nucleotide sequence: TGTGCCATCAGTGTGGGGCGGGAAGGGGCCACTGAAGCTTTCTTT.

A single count supports this clone. The chain is built from TRBV6-1 and TRBJ1-5, with a weak D call TRBD1 (5 bases). The CDR3 consists of 15 residues. Germline CDR1 reads MNHNS; CDR2 reads SASEGT. The V gene lost 8 bases and the J gene lost 5 bases, with 19 bases spanning the gap. The CDR3 protein is CASDEFPGRDQPQHF. The CDR3 DNA reads TGTGCCAGCGACGAATTTCCGGGCAGGGATCAGCCCCAGCATTTT.

This clone was detected only a few times. V usage is TRBV2 and J usage is TRBJ1-1, with D unclear. CDR1 and CDR2 from the germline V gene are SNHLY and FYNNEI. The ends were cut back, 7 bases at V and 1 base at J, with 10 bases in the middle. The CDR3 has 13 amino acids. The CDR3 region has the DNA TGTGCCAGCATTCTTGACACGAACACTGAAGCTTTCTTT. It encodes CASILDTNTEAFF.

This clone was seen only once. The J gene is TRBJ1-1, the V gene TRBV7-8; D may be TRBD1 (6 bases). This CDR3 comprises 15 residues. Trimming cost V 4 bases and J 0 bases, with 12 bases left between them. Germline lookup yields CDR1 SGHVS and CDR2 FQNEAQ. Written as DNA, the CDR3 is TGTGCCAGCAGCTGGGGGGGCCAATTGAACACTGAAGCTTTCTTT. It is translated as CASSWGGQLNTEAFF.

The chain links TRBV9 to TRBJ1-1; 7 positions agree with TRBD1. Trimming took 3 bases from V and 1 from J; bases not matched to a gene: 9. The CDR3 has 16 residues. From germline, CDR1 is SGDLS and CDR2 YYNGEE. CDR3 loop: CASSAREGGGNTEAFF. DNA for the CDR3: TGTGCCAGCAGCGCACGTGAAGGGGGCGGGAACACTGAAGCTTTCTTT. Filled out from reference TRBV9 and TRBJ1-1, the complete variable domain reads DSGVTQTPKHLITATGQRVTLRCSPRSGDLSVYWYQQSLDQGLQFLIQYYNGEERAKGNILERFSAQQFPDLHSELNLSSLELGDSALYFCASSAREGGGNTEAFFGQGTRLTVV.

This chain joins TRBV7-8 and TRBJ1-3, with D unclear. Germline CDR1 reads SGHVS; CDR2 reads FQNEAQ. The V and J ends lost 5 bases and 3 bases respectively, with 17 bases between them. CDR3 length: 16 residues. The CDR3 reads CASSRAGVWDGNTIYF. CDR3 coding DNA: TGTGCCAGCAGCCGCGCCGGGGTTTGGGATGGAAACACCATATATTTT. Full variable domain (outside the CDR3, taken from reference TRBV7-8 and TRBJ1-3): GAGVSQSPRYKVAKRGQDVALRCDPISGHVSLFWYQQALGQGPEFLTYFQNEAQLDKSGLPSDRFFAERPEGSVSTLKIQRTQQEDSAVYLCASSRAGVWDGNTIYFGEGSWLTVV.

The chain joins TRBV2 to TRBJ1-1; 10 bases agree with TRBD1. Germline CDR1 and CDR2: SNHLY and FYNNEI. The CDR3 length is 17 residues. Germline trimming cut 6 bases from V and 4 bases from J; bases unmatched to any gene: 14. CDR3 sequence (DNA): TGTGCCAGCAGGGCCCCCAGTTCCGGGACAGGGGCCACTGAAGCTTTCTTT. This translates into CASRAPSSGTGATEAFF.

V usage is TRBV4-1 and J usage is TRBJ2-1; 16 nucleotides agree with TRBD2. In germline, CDR1 is MGHRA, CDR2 YSYEKL. The V and J ends lost 4 bases and 0 bases, in that order; junction bases with no gene match: 9. CDR3 size: 20 residues. In DNA form, the CDR3 reads TGCGCCAGCAGCCCCCGAAACGGGACTAGCGGGGGGGTCTCCTACAATGAGCAGTTCTTC. Translated, it gives CASSPRNGTSGGVSYNEQFF.

The chain recombines TRBV6-6 with TRBJ1-3, with D possibly being TRBD1 (5 bases). The CDR3 extends over 15 amino acids. Between the trimmed V and J ends, which lost 5 bases and 0 bases, there was a span of 11 bases. Germline loops: CDR1 MNHNY, CDR2 SVGAGI (reference sequence). CDR3: CASSIYRSSGNTIYF. DNA of the CDR3: TGTGCCAGCAGTATTTACAGGAGCTCTGGAAACACCATATATTTT.

This clone has more than one count but fewer than ten. V usage is TRBV5-1 and J usage is TRBJ2-7; 15 nucleotides align to TRBD2. The CDR3 runs to 17 residues. CDR1 and CDR2 (germline): SGHRS, YFSETQ. Losses at the gene ends were 2 bases for V and 2 bases for J; bases not matched to a gene: 5. The CDR3 sequence is CASSFGLAGGITYEQYF. In DNA form, the CDR3 reads TGCGCCAGCAGCTTCGGACTAGCGGGGGGGATAACCTACGAGCAGTACTTC. The full variable domain, in which reference TRBV5-1 and TRBJ2-7 provide the parts outside the CDR3, is KAGVTQTPRYLIKTRGQQVTLSCSPISGHRSVSWYQQTPGQGLQFLFEYFSETQRNKGNFPGRFSGRQFSNSRSEMNVSTLELGDSALYLCASSFGLAGGITYEQYFGPGTRLTVT.

The rearrangement links TRBV25-1 to TRBJ1-4, with a tentative D call TRBD1 (5 bases). The V end was cut by 7 bases, the J end by 8 bases, with 17 bases between. Germline V lookup: CDR1 MGHDK, CDR2 SYGVNS. The CDR3 runs to 14 residues. CDR3 protein: CASKGPGGREKLFF. As DNA, the CDR3 is TGTGCCAGCAAAGGACCCGGGGGGAGAGAAAAACTGTTTTTT.

The gene calls are TRBV25-1 and TRBJ2-5; D might be TRBD2 (7 bases). V lost 1 base and J lost 0, with 15 bases in between. This CDR3 is built from 17 residues. The germline gives CDR1 MGHDK, CDR2 SYGVNS. The CDR3 loop is CASSEFVGGGHQETQYF. CDR3 coding DNA: TGTGCCAGCAGTGAATTTGTCGGCGGGGGCCACCAAGAGACCCAGTACTTC.